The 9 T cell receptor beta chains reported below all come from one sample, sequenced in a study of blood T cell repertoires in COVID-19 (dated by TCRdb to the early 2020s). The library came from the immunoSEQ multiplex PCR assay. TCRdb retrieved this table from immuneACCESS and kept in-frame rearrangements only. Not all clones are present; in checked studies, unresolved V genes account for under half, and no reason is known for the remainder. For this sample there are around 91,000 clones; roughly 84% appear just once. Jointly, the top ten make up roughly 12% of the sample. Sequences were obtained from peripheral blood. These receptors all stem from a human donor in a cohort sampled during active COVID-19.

This CDR3 reads CASSQDLSGGTDTQYF. The CDR3 bases are TGTGCCAGCAGCCAAGATTTGTCGGGGGGCACAGATACGCAGTATTTT. The chain recombines TRBV3-1 (or the pseudogene TRBV3-2) with TRBJ2-3, with D possibly matching TRBD2 (6 bases). V lost 0 bases and J lost 1, with 11 bases in between. The V gene's germline CDR1 is LGHDT and CDR2 YNNKEL (reference sequence). This CDR3 contains 16 residues.

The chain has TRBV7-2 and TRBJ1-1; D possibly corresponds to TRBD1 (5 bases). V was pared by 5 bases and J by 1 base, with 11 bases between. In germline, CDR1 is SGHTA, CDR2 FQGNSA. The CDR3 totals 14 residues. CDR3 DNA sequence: TGTGCCAGCAGCCCAGGGCCTGGGAACACTGAAGCTTTCTTT. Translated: CASSPGPGNTEAFF.

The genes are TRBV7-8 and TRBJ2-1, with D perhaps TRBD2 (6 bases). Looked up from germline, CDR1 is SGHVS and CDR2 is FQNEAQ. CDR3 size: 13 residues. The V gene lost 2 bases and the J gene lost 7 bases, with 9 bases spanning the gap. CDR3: CASSLRTKNEQFF. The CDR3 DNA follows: TGTGCCAGCAGCTTACGGACTAAGAATGAGCAGTTCTTC.

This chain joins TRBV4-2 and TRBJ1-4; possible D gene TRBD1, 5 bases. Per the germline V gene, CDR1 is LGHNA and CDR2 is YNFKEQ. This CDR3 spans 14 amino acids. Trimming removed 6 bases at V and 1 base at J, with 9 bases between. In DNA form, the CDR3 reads TGTGCCAGCAGACTGGGGGGAACTAATGAAAAACTGTTTTTT. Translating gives CASRLGGTNEKLFF.

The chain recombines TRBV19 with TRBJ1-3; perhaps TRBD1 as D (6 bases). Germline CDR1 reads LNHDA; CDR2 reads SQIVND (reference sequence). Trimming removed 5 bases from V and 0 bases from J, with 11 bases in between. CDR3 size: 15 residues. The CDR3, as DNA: TGTGCCAGTAGTGGACAGTCCCGCTCTGGAAACACCATATATTTT. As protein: CASSGQSRSGNTIYF.

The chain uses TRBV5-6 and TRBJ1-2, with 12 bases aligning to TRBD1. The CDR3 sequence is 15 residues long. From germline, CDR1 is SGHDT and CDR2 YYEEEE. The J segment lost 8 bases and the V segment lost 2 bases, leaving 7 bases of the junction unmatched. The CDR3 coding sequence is TGTGCCAGCAGCTTTACGGGACAGGGGGCTCGAGGCTACACCTTC. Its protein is CASSFTGQGARGYTF.

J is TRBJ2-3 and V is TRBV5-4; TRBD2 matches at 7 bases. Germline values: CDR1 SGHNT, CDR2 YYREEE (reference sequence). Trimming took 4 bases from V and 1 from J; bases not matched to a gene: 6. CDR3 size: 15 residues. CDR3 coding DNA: TGTGCCAGCAGCAACATCCTAGCGGGCACAGATACGCAGTATTTT. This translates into CASSNILAGTDTQYF.

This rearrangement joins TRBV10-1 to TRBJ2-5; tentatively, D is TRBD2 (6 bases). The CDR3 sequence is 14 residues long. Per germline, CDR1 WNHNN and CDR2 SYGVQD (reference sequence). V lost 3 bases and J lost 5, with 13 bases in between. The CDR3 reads CASSDQGGKETQYF. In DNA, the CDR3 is TGCGCCAGCAGTGACCAGGGCGGGAAGGAGACCCAGTACTTC.

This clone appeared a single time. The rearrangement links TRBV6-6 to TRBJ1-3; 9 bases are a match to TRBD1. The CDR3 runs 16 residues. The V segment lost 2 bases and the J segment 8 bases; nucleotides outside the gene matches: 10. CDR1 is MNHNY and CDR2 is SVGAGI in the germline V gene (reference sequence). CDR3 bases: TGTGCCAGCAGTTACACAGGGGGCGCATCGGGATACACCATATATTTT. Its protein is CASSYTGGASGYTIYF.